The 19 T cell receptor beta chains reported below all come from one sample, sequenced in a study of T cell responses to AZD1222 COVID-19 vaccine (dated by TCRdb to the early 2020s). In the paper's terms, the time point label means: baseline before first vaccination. Libraries came from the immunoSEQ multiplex PCR assay. TCRdb carries this immuneACCESS record with in-frame sequences only. Its versions omit some clonotypes, under half of them owing to an unresolved V gene in the studies checked, with the rest unexplained. This sample has over 100,000 clones in its table, and about 94% of those were observed once. Roughly 7.2% of the sample is held by the ten biggest clonotypes. The sample in question was peripheral blood, obtained on day 0 of AZD1222 vaccination. The receptors come from an adult in good health.

The genes are TRBV5-1 and TRBJ1-5, with 9 positions matching TRBD1. The V segment lost 4 bases and the J segment 6 bases; nucleotides outside the gene matches: 11. CDR1 and CDR2 from the germline V gene are SGHRS and YFSETQ. The CDR3 has 16 residues. Written as DNA, the CDR3 is TGCGCCAGCAGCCCCCTGGACAGGGGTAAGGCTCAGCCCCAGCATTTT. It yields the protein CASSPLDRGKAQPQHF.

The chain joins TRBV6-2 or TRBV6-3 to TRBJ1-2; no clear D. This CDR3 is 13 amino acids long. V was pared by 3 bases and J by 4 bases, with 9 bases between. Per germline, CDR1 MNHEY and CDR2 SVGEGT. The CDR3 spells CASSYRRGYGYTF. The CDR3 coding sequence is TGTGCCAGCAGTTATCGAAGAGGCTATGGCTACACCTTC.

This chain links TRBV18 with TRBJ2-5; TRBD2 agrees at 14 bases. The J segment lost 4 bases and the V segment lost 3 bases, leaving 13 bases of the junction unmatched. This CDR3 comprises 19 residues. From germline, CDR1 is KGHSH and CDR2 LQKENI. CDR3: CASSPKSGTSGSEGETQYF. CDR3 nucleotides: TGTGCCAGCTCACCTAAGTCTGGGACTAGCGGGAGTGAAGGAGAGACCCAGTACTTC. Filled out from reference TRBV18 and TRBJ2-5, the complete variable domain reads NAGVMQNPRHLVRRRGQEARLRCSPMKGHSHVYWYRQLPEEGLKFMVYLQKENIIDESGMPKERFSAEFPKEGPSILRIQQVVRGDSAAYFCASSPKSGTSGSEGETQYFGPGTRLLVL.

With regard to this clone: The same CDR3 also results from other DNA sequences found in this sample. The chain joins TRBV5-1 to TRBJ2-3, with no clear D. Trimming shortened V by 4 bases and J by 2 bases, and 5 bases separated the two germline ends. CDR1 and CDR2 from the germline V gene are SGHRS and YFSETQ. This CDR3 has 12 residues. The DNA of the CDR3 is TGCGCCAGCAGCCTAACCACAGATACGCAGTATTTT. Translation gives CASSLTTDTQYF.

The rearrangement uses TRBV6-1 and TRBJ1-5; D might be TRBD1 (6 bases). Germline V gene sequence: CDR1 MNHNS, CDR2 SASEGT. The CDR3 is 16 amino acids. V was pared by 0 bases and J by 3 bases, with 12 bases between. The CDR3 DNA reads TGTGCCAGCAGTGAAGCAGTATGGGGGGCCAATCAGCCCCAGCATTTT. Its protein is CASSEAVWGANQPQHF.

The genes are TRBV5-1 and TRBJ1-2, with 7 nucleotides matching TRBD1. The V gene's germline CDR1 is SGHRS and CDR2 YFSETQ. With V trimmed by 6 bases and J by 7 bases, 9 bases remained unmatched. CDR3 length: 13 amino acids. CDR3 DNA sequence: TGCGCCAGCATGGAAGGGGGCGGTGGTGGCTACACCTTC. Amino acids: CASMEGGGGGYTF.

The CDR3 reads CASTGGGRDSYNEQFF. In DNA form, the CDR3 reads TGTGCCAGCACCGGAGGGGGGCGGGACTCCTACAATGAGCAGTTCTTC. This rearrangement joins TRBV7-9 to TRBJ2-1, with D perhaps matching TRBD1 or TRBD2 (6 bases each). The germline CDR1 and CDR2 sequences are SEHNR and FQNEAQ (reference sequence). The V end was cut by 7 bases, the J end by 0 bases, with 16 bases between. The CDR3 is 16 amino acids.

This clone was observed a single time. The chain carries TRBV6-5 and TRBJ1-4; possible D gene TRBD1, 6 bases. The CDR3 has 15 residues. Germline V lookup: CDR1 MNHEY, CDR2 SVGAGI. V was trimmed by 6 bases and J by 8 bases, leaving 19 bases between them. The CDR3 DNA reads TGTGCCAGCAGGCAAGGACAGTCGGGGAGGGAAAAACTGTTTTTT. This sequence encodes CASRQGQSGREKLFF.

The chain uses TRBV11-2 and TRBJ1-3, with 7 nucleotides matching TRBD1. This CDR3 is built from 16 residues. Germline V CDR1 and CDR2: SGHAT, FQNNGV. Trimming removed 1 base from V and 0 bases from J; junction bases left unmatched: 3. The DNA for the CDR3 is TGTGCCAGCAGCTTAGGGGGACAGATCTCTGGAAACACCATATATTTT. This translates into CASSLGGQISGNTIYF.

The chain recombines TRBV20-1 with TRBJ1-1; D uncertain. V was cut by 2 bases and J by 0 bases, with 1 base left in between. Germline CDR1 and CDR2: DFQATT and SNEGSKA (reference sequence). The CDR3 is made up of 11 amino acids. In DNA form, the CDR3 reads TGCAGTGCTAGACTGAACACTGAAGCTTTCTTT. Protein sequence: CSARLNTEAFF.

This clone has more than one count but fewer than ten. The CDR3 loop is CATSRETASYNEQFF. The CDR3 nucleotides read TGTGCCACCAGCAGAGAAACAGCTAGCTACAATGAGCAGTTCTTC. This chain connects TRBV15 to TRBJ2-1; D is ambiguous. Germline V gene sequence: CDR1 LNHNV, CDR2 YYDKDF (reference sequence). The CDR3 loop spans 15 amino acids. V was shortened by 0 bases and J by 3 bases, with 9 bases between the two germline ends.

The chain recombines TRBV19 with TRBJ1-1; no clear D. In germline, CDR1 is LNHDA, CDR2 SQIVND (reference sequence). This CDR3 comprises 16 residues. Trimming shortened V by 3 bases and J by 5 bases, and 19 bases separated the two germline ends. DNA for the CDR3: TGTGCCAGTAGTATCATCCCCTCCCAAGGATGGACTGAAGCTTTCTTT. It translates to CASSIIPSQGWTEAFF.

The CDR3 sequence: CAISGTGDNEQFF. In DNA, the CDR3 is TGTGCCATCAGCGGGACAGGGGACAATGAGCAGTTCTTC. The chain combines TRBV10-3 with TRBJ2-1; 10 nucleotides agree with TRBD1. V lost 6 bases to trimming and J lost 5 bases; unmatched junction nucleotides: 1. CDR3 length: 13 amino acids. Germline loops: CDR1 ENHRY, CDR2 SYGVKD.

The chain links TRBV27 to TRBJ2-1; 9 bases map to TRBD2. Germline V gene lookup returns CDR1 MNHEY and CDR2 SMNVEV (reference sequence). The CDR3 runs 15 residues. V was pared by 2 bases and J by 2 bases, with 1 base of the junction left unmatched. CDR3: CASSLAGGAYNEQFF. In nucleotides, the CDR3 is TGTGCCAGCAGTTTAGCGGGAGGGGCCTACAATGAGCAGTTCTTC.

This chain links TRBV4-2 with TRBJ2-7; unclear D gene. V shed 2 bases and J shed 7 bases, with 21 bases lying between them. Germline CDR1 and CDR2: LGHNA and YNFKEQ. The length of the CDR3 is 16 residues. The CDR3 here is CASSQNTWTPGLEQYF. CDR3 nucleotides: TGTGCCAGCAGCCAAAACACCTGGACCCCCGGATTAGAGCAGTACTTC.

The chain recombines TRBV6-5 with TRBJ2-3; TRBD1 matches at 7 bases. V dropped 6 bases and J dropped 7; count of bases not matched to a gene: 10. CDR1 is MNHEY, CDR2 SVGAGI, per germline. The CDR3 is made up of 14 amino acids. The CDR3 DNA follows: TGTGCCAGCAGGGCGACAGGGCTAGGGAATACGCAGTATTTT. Its translation: CASRATGLGNTQYF.

The genes are TRBV29-1 and TRBJ1-1, with TRBD1 as a possible D gene (5 bases). The V end lost 6 bases, the J end lost 6 bases, and 14 bases lay between the germline ends. Germline assignment: CDR1 SQVTM and CDR2 ANQGSEA. The CDR3 loop spans 12 amino acids. CDR3 nucleotide sequence: TGCAGCGTGACTTCAGGGCTGGCTGAAGCTTTCTTT. It encodes CSVTSGLAEAFF.

This chain uses TRBV5-8 with TRBJ1-5; the match to TRBD1 covers 8 bases. The CDR3 is 18 amino acids. J gave up 1 base and V 3 bases, and 12 bases lay outside the gene matches. Germline CDR1 is SGHTS and CDR2 is YDEGEE. Here the CDR3 DNA reads TGTGCCAGCAGCTCCTTGGGACAGGCCATCGGGAGCAATCAGCCCCAGCATTTT. Protein sequence: CASSSLGQAIGSNQPQHF.

The chain uses TRBV4-1 and TRBJ2-5, with TRBD2 matching 8 bases. The CDR3 contains 13 residues. Germline V gene data show CDR1 as MGHRA and CDR2 as YSYEKL. After removal of 4 bases from V and 5 bases from J, the junction contained 3 bases not matched to a gene. The CDR3 region has the DNA TGCGCCAGCAGCCTCCGACTAGCGGAGACCCAGTACTTC. This sequence encodes CASSLRLAETQYF.